What follows describes a single T cell receptor (beta chain). Trimming at V came to 10 bases and at J to 2 bases, leaving 1 base not matched to a gene. The germline V gene encodes CDR1 MDHEN and CDR2 SYDVKM. The CDR3 loop spans 11 amino acids. This specimen comes from a study of shared clonotypes between healthy human individuals. The table came from immunoSEQ multiplex PCR; TCRdb's copy has only in-frame clones and leaves some out. The sample has about 2.4 million clones; approximately 90% are singletons. Sequenced input: naive CD4+ T cells sorted from blood. Specified subset: CD45RA+ positively selected. The receptor's source is a young man in good health. The chain employs TRBV28 and TRBJ2-5, with 7 bases identical to TRBD2. CDR3 nucleotide sequence: TGTGCCACCGGGGGGCAAGAGACCCAGTACTTC. Encoded protein: CATGGQETQYF.